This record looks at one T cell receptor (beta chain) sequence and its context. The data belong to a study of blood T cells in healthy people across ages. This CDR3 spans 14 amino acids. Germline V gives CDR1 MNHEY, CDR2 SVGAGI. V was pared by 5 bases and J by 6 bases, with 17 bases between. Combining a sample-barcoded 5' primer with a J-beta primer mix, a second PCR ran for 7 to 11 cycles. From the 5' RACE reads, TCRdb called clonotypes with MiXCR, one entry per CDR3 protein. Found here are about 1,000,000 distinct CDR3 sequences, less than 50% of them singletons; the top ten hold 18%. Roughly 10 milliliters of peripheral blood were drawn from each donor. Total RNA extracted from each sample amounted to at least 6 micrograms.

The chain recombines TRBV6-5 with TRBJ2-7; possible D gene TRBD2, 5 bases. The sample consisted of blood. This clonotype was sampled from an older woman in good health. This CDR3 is CASSSARGMGEQYF. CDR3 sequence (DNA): TGTGCCAGCAGTAGTGCGCGAGGGATGGGCGAGCAGTACTTC.